This TCR beta chain was identified during a study of shared clonotypes between healthy human individuals (dated by TCRdb to about 2020). Some background on the complete study: A few men and two women, aged 18 to 49 years, made up the cohort. To increase sequencing depth and limit assay-specific biases, different laboratories used diverse techniques to prepare libraries and sequence TCR repertoires. Between about 0.8 and 9.5 billion PBMCs per donor were obtained by leukapheresis. To estimate repertoire size and how much clonotypes are shared between individuals, the study performed deep sequencing of blood TCR repertoires from a handful of healthy adults. For each donor, CD4 naive and CD4 memory were each given three plates, CD8 naive was given two plates, and CD8 memory was given one plate.

A note on this clone: This clone's antigen is unknown. Base qualities are not provided; no much larger clone lies one nucleotide away.

The paper's findings and limits, for the study overall: Sampling was restricted to blood, and TCR repertoires in tissues likely differ from the TCR repertoires found in blood. Rarefaction of sorted-subset datasets indicated incomplete sequencing despite the large sequencing depth. The small number of donors limited the genetic and exposure-history diversity represented. Pairwise subsampling indicated that sequencing depth was expected to affect the degree of clonotype sharing among donors. Compared with non-shared clonotypes, the clonotypes found in all four sorted-subset donors had higher generation probabilities. Sharing across a few donors was observed for around 5% of naive CD4, under 4% of naive CD8, over 2% of memory CD4, and about 0.39% of memory CD8 clonotypes. Naive subsets generally had larger estimated clonotype richness than memory subsets.

For the CD8 naive samples, CD45RO-negative cells were positively selected for CCR7, yielding a CD45RA+CCR7+ population from which TemRA cells were excluded. Healthy HIV-negative adults with no recently reported acute infections or vaccinations were included as donors. Every donor was a Caucasian adult residing in Nashville, Tennessee, USA. Blood was collected by leukapheresis, and PBMCs were isolated by Ficoll-Histopaque density gradient centrifugation and then cryopreserved in liquid nitrogen vapor phase. Analytical flow cytometry was used to check the purity and quantity of each magnetically sorted T cell population. Genomic DNA was isolated from each sorted fraction and quantified by UV absorbance on a Nanodrop 2000c. The CDR3 numbers 16 residues from cysteine through phenylalanine. The read is trimmed to its CDR3 DNA, 48 bases read in frame from base 1. Trimming removed 7 bases from V and 3 bases from J; the gene matches leave 12 bases unexplained. CDR1 and CDR2, per the germline V gene (reference sequence), are MNHNY and SVGAGI.

Using the deep immunoSEQ assay, TCR CDR3 regions were amplified from genomic DNA by multiplex PCR. Genomic DNA extracted from each cell subset was distributed evenly over all wells of several immunoSEQ 96-well plates, and each plate served as one replicate. Each replicate PCR for sorted subsets received about 0.2 ug genomic DNA, equal to roughly 33,000 T cell genomes. Purified libraries were quantified with a Qubit 3.0 fluorometer, sized on a Bioanalyzer 2100, and re-quantified with the KAPA Library Quantification kit. A separate single-read 150-cycle Illumina NextSeq 550 flow cell was used to sequence each immunoSEQ 96-well plate. Per the source publication's procedure: Because the immunoSEQ output held only junctional sequences and lacked quality scores, the filtering could not match the filtering applied to full-length reads. To assign V/J genes and CDR3, sequences were annotated against IMGT germline references using PyIR, a Python wrapper for IgBLAST v1.9. Any read was removed if the V/J assignment was weak (E-value above 1e-6), the CDR3 was missing, or the read contained stop codons, out-of-frame junctions, or ambiguous translated residues. V3J clonotypes were defined as sequences sharing an identical inferred V gene, J gene, and CDR3 amino acid sequence. Percentage overlap between repertoires was calculated by dividing the number of shared unique clonotypes by the size of the smaller repertoire. Richness of each repertoire was evaluated using RTK rarefaction, the Chao1 estimator, and Recon v2.1 estimates of unobserved clonotypes. Generation probabilities for all TCRbeta clonotypes obtained by the gDNA method from four donors were computed using OLGA. This is the immuneACCESS table as TCRdb keeps it, with only in-frame sequences that have V and J called. A part of the clones is gone; compared with another copy, unresolved V genes explain less than half, and the rest is unexplained. V and J calls and clone size are as listed in that table; D and trimming were resolved from the DNA. Within this sample are millions of clones, with roughly 91% of them counted one time only. Over 1.5% of the sample is taken by the ten largest.

The rearranged chain carries TRBV6-6 and TRBJ1-5; 7 junctional bases match TRBD1. What was sequenced was naive CD8+ T cells from PBMCs. The meaning of the sample's cell subset or site label: CD45RA+CCR7+. The receptor's source is a man aged 18 to 29 in good health. Some clones in this sample may be carry-over from other donors' samples. In nucleotide form, the sequence is TGTGCCAGCACCAACAAAGGGACAGCAATCAATCAGCCCCAGCATTTT. It encodes CASTNKGTAINQPQHF.